This passage covers 30 T cell receptor beta chains from one sample sequenced in a study of T cells in narcolepsy. The repertoire was sequenced with immunoSEQ multiplex PCR; TCRdb's copy has only in-frame clones and lacks some. The sample lists 2,500 or so clones, around 28% occurring once. These receptors' targets are unknown. Sequencing was done on a sample of cultured CD4+ T cells from cerebrospinal fluid. These receptors originate from a human donor with narcolepsy.

In its sample, this clone was seen a few times. CDR3 in DNA: TGTGCCTGGAGTCGAAGGGGGGAGCAGTTCTTC. This translates into CAWSRRGEQFF. This rearrangement joins TRBV30 to TRBJ2-1; TRBD1 is a possible D gene (6 bases). The CDR3 sequence is 11 residues long. Trimming removed 2 bases at V and 10 bases at J, with 9 bases between. Germline-derived CDR1 and CDR2 are GTSNPN and SVGIG (reference sequence). Variable domain in full (rest from reference TRBV30 and TRBJ2-1): SQTIHQWPATLVQPVGSPLSLECTVEGTSNPNLYWYRQAAGRGLQLLFYSVGIGQISSEVPQNLSASRPQDRQFILSSKKLLLSDSGFYLCAWSRRGEQFFGPGTRLTVL.

This clone is judged large. The J gene is TRBJ1-6, the V gene TRBV7-2, with 9 positions matching TRBD1. This CDR3 is 13 amino acids long. The ends lost 8 bases at V and 10 bases at J; junction bases unmatched: 6. Germline values: CDR1 SGHTA, CDR2 FQGNSA. In nucleotides, the CDR3 is TGTGCCAGCGGCCACAGGGGGCCCTCACCCCTCCACTTT. Protein product: CASGHRGPSPLHF.

There are a few counts of this clone. V usage is TRBV4-3 and J usage is TRBJ1-6, with 7 bases fitting TRBD1. Germline values: CDR1 LGHNA, CDR2 YSLEER. With V trimmed by 3 bases and J by 11 bases, 7 bases remained unmatched. This CDR3 has 14 residues. CDR3 region: CASSHLDREAPLHF. CDR3 DNA sequence: TGCGCCAGCAGCCACCTCGACAGGGAGGCACCCCTCCACTTT.

Comment on this clone: A read error may produce the germline difference seen at one junction end. V and J are TRBV28 and TRBJ1-4; the D gene is possibly TRBD1 (5 bases). Germline V CDR1 and CDR2: MDHEN, SYDVKM. The CDR3 is 14 residues long. This chain's CDR3 is CASSFEGTNEKLSF. The CDR3 DNA is TGTGCCAGCAGTTTTGAGGGGACTAATGAAAAACTGTCTTTT.

This chain links TRBV7-2 with TRBJ2-2, with 8 bases identical to TRBD1. CDR1 and CDR2 from the germline V gene are SGHTA and FQGNSA. J gave up 5 bases and V 3 bases, and 5 bases lay outside the gene matches. This CDR3 is built from 15 residues. The CDR3 sequence is CASSLGTGTTGELFF. The DNA for the CDR3 is TGTGCCAGCAGCTTGGGGACAGGCACGACCGGGGAGCTGTTTTTT.

The sample holds a few counts of this clone. The J gene is TRBJ2-2, the V gene TRBV5-4; 7 bases fit TRBD1. CDR3 length: 15 amino acids. J lost 5 bases, V lost 0 bases, and 4 bases had no gene match. Germline loops: CDR1 SGHNT, CDR2 YYREEE (reference sequence). CDR3 sequence reads: CASSLGTGTTGELFF. In nucleotides, the CDR3 is TGTGCCAGCAGCTTGGGGACAGGCACGACCGGGGAGCTGTTTTTT.

By sample share, this clone is medium-sized. The V call is TRBV6-6, the J call TRBJ2-7, with TRBD1 identical over 9 bases. The CDR3 loop spans 14 amino acids. Trimming removed 5 bases from V and 3 bases from J; junction bases left unmatched: 5. Germline CDR1 and CDR2: MNHNY and SVGAGI (reference sequence). CDR3 loop: CASSGQGNGYEQYF. As DNA, the CDR3 is TGTGCCAGCAGTGGACAGGGGAACGGCTACGAGCAGTACTTC.

This clone is large in the sample. The gene calls are TRBV5-5 and TRBJ1-1; 12 nucleotides agree with TRBD1. V lost 3 bases, J lost 7 bases, and 4 bases stayed unmatched. Germline lookup yields CDR1 SGHKS and CDR2 YYEKEE (reference sequence). This CDR3 is 14 amino acids long. Here the CDR3 DNA reads TGTGCCAGCAGCTGGGGACAGGGGGCCGGTGAAGCTTTCTTT. This translates into CASSWGQGAGEAFF.

The rearrangement links TRBV6-5 to TRBJ2-7; TRBD1 aligns across 9 bases. The CDR3 length is 14 residues. Losses at the gene ends were 5 bases for V and 3 bases for J; bases not matched to a gene: 5. Germline-derived CDR1 and CDR2 are MNHEY and SVGAGI. CDR3 in DNA: TGTGCCAGCAGTGGACAGGGGAACGGCTACGAGCAGTACTTC. It yields the protein CASSGQGNGYEQYF.

The chain recombines TRBV4-2 with TRBJ1-2, with D unclear. CDR3 size: 14 residues. CDR1 and CDR2 (germline): LGHNA, YNFKEQ. The ends were cut back, 5 bases at V and 4 bases at J, with 14 bases in the middle. CDR3 in DNA: TGTGCCAGCAGCTTGCTTCCCGGAAGCTATGGCTACACCTTC. Encoded protein: CASSLLPGSYGYTF.

By share of the sample, this clone is medium-sized (0.01 to 0.1%). The chain is built from TRBV5-8 and TRBJ1-5, with D perhaps TRBD1 (5 bases). The CDR3 loop spans 12 amino acids. The germline gives CDR1 SGHTS, CDR2 YDEGEE. V was cut by 4 bases and J by 3 bases, with 5 bases left in between. The CDR3 nucleotides are TGTGCCAGCAGCGGACACAATCAGCCCCAGCATTTT. Translating gives CASSGHNQPQHF.

This clone turned up a few times. One end of the junction does not line up with germline, which may come from a read error. V and J are TRBV27 and TRBJ2-3, with 10 bases identical to TRBD2. The CDR3 extends over 17 amino acids. The V gene's germline CDR1 is MNHEY and CDR2 SMNVEV (reference sequence). CDR3 region: CASSVSRGLADTDTQYF. The CDR3, as DNA: TGTGCCAGCAGTGTATCTCGCGGACTAGCGGACACAGATACGCAGTATTTT.

V usage is TRBV7-9 and J usage is TRBJ2-7; 8 bases line up with TRBD2. V trimming: 5 bases; J trimming: 7 bases; junction bases outside the gene matches: 13. There are 15 residues in the CDR3. Germline loops: CDR1 SEHNR, CDR2 FQNEAQ (reference sequence). The CDR3 bases are TGTGCCAGCAGCCCAAGCGGGGGTGGTCTGGGGGAGCAGTACTTC. Encoded protein: CASSPSGGGLGEQYF.

By its share, this clone is medium-sized. The chain carries TRBV5-1 and TRBJ1-1, with 11 bases that match TRBD1. In germline, CDR1 is SGHRS, CDR2 YFSETQ. V shed 7 bases and J 5 bases; nucleotides not matched to a gene: 7. The CDR3 spans 14 residues. DNA of the CDR3: TGCGCCAGCCACTCCGGGACAGGGGGGACTGAAGCTTTCTTT. Translation: CASHSGTGGTEAFF.

This clone is large within its sample. The chain is built from TRBV5-4 and TRBJ2-7, with 11 bases fitting TRBD2. CDR3 length equals 15 residues. The V segment lost 4 bases and the J segment 7 bases; nucleotides outside the gene matches: 10. Germline V gene data show CDR1 as SGHNT and CDR2 as YYREEE (reference sequence). CDR3 loop: CASSRGGLAGLEQYF. The DNA of the CDR3 is TGTGCCAGCAGCAGGGGAGGACTAGCGGGCCTGGAGCAGTACTTC.

Notes on this clone: A clone one base away is much larger, so this may be a read error. This chain uses TRBV2 with TRBJ2-5; D is undetermined. The CDR3 covers 14 residues. The germline gives CDR1 SNHLY, CDR2 FYNNEI. The CDR3 spells CARSDPPPGVTQYF. DNA of the CDR3: TGTGCCCGCAGTGACCCCCCCCCTGGGGTGACCCAGTACTTC.

A single count supports this clone. The rearrangement uses TRBV5-5 and TRBJ1-5, with D unresolved. V gave up 1 base and J gave up 0 bases, with 8 bases separating them. Per the germline V gene, CDR1 is SGHKS and CDR2 is YYEKEE (reference sequence). The CDR3 is 15 amino acids. As DNA, the CDR3 is TGTGCCAGCAGCTTGATCCCTACTAGCAATCAGCCCCAGCATTTT. It is translated as CASSLIPTSNQPQHF.

By sample share, this clone is medium-sized. The genes are TRBV14 and TRBJ1-3, with D possibly TRBD1 on 5 matching bases. V was shortened by 4 bases and J by 0 bases, with 13 bases between the two germline ends. Germline V lookup: CDR1 SGHDN, CDR2 FVKESK. The CDR3 is 16 residues long. This CDR3 reads CASSPRDFPSGNTIYF. The CDR3 coding sequence is TGTGCCAGCAGCCCCCGGGACTTTCCCTCTGGAAACACCATATATTTT.

The chain is built from TRBV19 and TRBJ2-7; 7 nucleotides agree with TRBD2. The germline V gene encodes CDR1 LNHDA and CDR2 SQIVND (reference sequence). The junction had 6 bases not matched to a gene; V was cut back by 2 bases and J by 2 bases. The CDR3 consists of 15 residues. The CDR3 protein is CASSISPGLPYEQYF. In DNA, the CDR3 is TGTGCCAGTAGTATATCCCCGGGACTACCCTACGAGCAGTACTTC.

The chain employs TRBV7-9 and TRBJ2-2, with TRBD1 matching 8 bases. CDR1 and CDR2 from the germline V gene are SEHNR and FQNEAQ (reference sequence). This CDR3 region has 15 residues. With V trimmed by 5 bases and J by 3 bases, 5 bases remained unmatched. This CDR3 reads CASSLGQGDTGELFF. The CDR3 region has the DNA TGTGCCAGCAGCCTCGGACAGGGCGACACCGGGGAGCTGTTTTTT.

V and J are TRBV5-1 and TRBJ1-2; D is perhaps TRBD1 (5 bases). Trimming took off 4 bases at V and 8 bases at J, with 18 bases between the two ends. Germline loops: CDR1 SGHRS, CDR2 YFSETQ. There are 14 residues in the CDR3. CDR3 nucleotides: TGCGCCAGCAGCGGGGACGCAGGGCCCTGGGGCTACACCTTC. Its protein is CASSGDAGPWGYTF.

The chain recombines TRBV10-1 with TRBJ2-6; unclear D gene. V lost 5 bases, J lost 5 bases, and 25 bases lay in between. The CDR3 covers 19 residues. The V gene's germline CDR1 is WNHNN and CDR2 SYGVQD (reference sequence). For the CDR3, the DNA is TGCGCCAGCAGTCTATGTTTAAGGATCGCACAAAGTCGGGCCAACGTCCTGACTTTC. Residues: CASSLCLRIAQSRANVLTF.

The chain carries TRBV2 and TRBJ2-1, with TRBD2 matching over 9 bases. J lost 7 bases, V lost 4 bases, and 8 bases had no gene match. This CDR3 region has 15 residues. Germline loops: CDR1 SNHLY, CDR2 FYNNEI. CDR3 in amino acids: CASSVSGGPENEQFF. Here the CDR3 DNA reads TGTGCCAGCAGTGTTAGCGGGGGCCCCGAGAATGAGCAGTTCTTC.

This clone showed up just a few times. As DNA, the CDR3 is TGTGCCAGTTCTAAGACTAGCGGGGGCCGTAGTCAAGAGACCCAGTACTTC. It yields the protein CASSKTSGGRSQETQYF. The chain is built from TRBV19 and TRBJ2-5; 12 positions agree with TRBD2. The CDR3 consists of 17 residues. Losses at the gene ends were 8 bases for V and 2 bases for J; bases not matched to a gene: 12. Germline lookup yields CDR1 LNHDA and CDR2 SQIVND (reference sequence).

By share of the sample, this clone is medium-sized (0.01 to 0.1%). The chain uses TRBV2 and TRBJ2-7; the match to TRBD2 covers 9 bases. The CDR3 is 13 residues long. CDR1 SNHLY and CDR2 FYNNEI come from the germline V gene. Trimming removed 7 bases from V and 2 bases from J; junction bases left unmatched: 3. This chain's CDR3 is CASIAGATYEQYF. CDR3 nucleotides: TGTGCCAGCATAGCGGGGGCGACCTACGAGCAGTACTTC.

This clone was found a few times. This chain joins TRBV6-1 and TRBJ1-5; weak D call: TRBD1 (6 bases). The CDR3 sequence is 14 residues long. V was pared by 5 bases and J by 2 bases, with 10 bases between. From germline, CDR1 is MNHNS and CDR2 SASEGT. CDR3 region: CASSSRQGNQPQHF. The CDR3 nucleotides read TGTGCCAGCAGTTCTCGACAGGGCAATCAGCCCCAGCATTTT.

On this clone: This may stem from a read error, because a much larger clone lies one nucleotide away. Here the CDR3 reads CAWSVYRSVNTIYF. In DNA form, the CDR3 reads TGTGCCTGGAGTGTATATCGATCTGTAAACACCATATATTTT. This sequence joins TRBV30 and TRBJ1-3; D not certain. CDR3 length equals 14 residues. CDR1 is GTSNPN, CDR2 SVGIG, per germline (reference sequence).

J is TRBJ2-5 and V is TRBV5-5; D possibly corresponds to TRBD2 (7 bases). The CDR3 contains 14 residues. Trimming cost V 3 bases and J 5 bases, with 14 bases left between them. CDR1 is SGHKS, CDR2 YYEKEE, per germline (reference sequence). The CDR3 is CASSWTGGAETQYF. CDR3 DNA sequence: TGTGCCAGCAGCTGGACTGGGGGGGCGGAGACCCAGTACTTC.

This clone was counted a few times. The rearrangement joins TRBV11-1 to TRBJ2-7; D perhaps matches TRBD1 (6 bases). The CDR3 loop spans 15 amino acids. Trimming stripped 4 bases from V and 3 bases from J, with 16 bases between. Germline assignment: CDR1 SGHAT and CDR2 FQDESV (reference sequence). DNA of the CDR3: TGTGCCAGCAGCTCCCCAGGGGCAAGAAGCTACGAGCAGTACTTC. It codes for CASSSPGARSYEQYF.

This clone qualifies as medium-sized. V usage is TRBV4-2 and J usage is TRBJ2-7; TRBD2 matches 10 bases. The trim removed 0 bases at V and 0 bases at J, leaving 2 bases unmatched. From germline, CDR1 is LGHNA and CDR2 YNFKEQ. There are 16 residues in the CDR3. The CDR3 reads CASSQELAGNSYEQYF. CDR3 sequence (DNA): TGTGCCAGCAGCCAAGAACTAGCGGGGAACTCCTACGAGCAGTACTTC.